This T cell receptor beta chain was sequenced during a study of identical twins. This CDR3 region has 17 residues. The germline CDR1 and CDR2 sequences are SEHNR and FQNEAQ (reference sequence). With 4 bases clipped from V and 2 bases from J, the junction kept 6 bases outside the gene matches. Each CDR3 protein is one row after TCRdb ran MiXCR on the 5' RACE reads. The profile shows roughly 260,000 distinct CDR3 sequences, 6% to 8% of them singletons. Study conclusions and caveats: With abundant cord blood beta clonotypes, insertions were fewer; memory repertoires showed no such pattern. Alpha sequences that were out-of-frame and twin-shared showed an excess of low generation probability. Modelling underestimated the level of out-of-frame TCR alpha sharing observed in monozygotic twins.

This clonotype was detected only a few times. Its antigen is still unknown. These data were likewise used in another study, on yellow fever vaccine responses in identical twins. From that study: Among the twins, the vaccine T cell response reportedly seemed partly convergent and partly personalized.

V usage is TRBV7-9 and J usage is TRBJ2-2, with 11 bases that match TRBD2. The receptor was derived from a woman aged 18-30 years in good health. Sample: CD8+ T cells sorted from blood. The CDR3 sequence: CASSSPLAGGNTGELFF. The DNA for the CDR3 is TGTGCCAGCAGCTCCCCTCTAGCGGGGGGAAACACCGGGGAGCTGTTTTTT.